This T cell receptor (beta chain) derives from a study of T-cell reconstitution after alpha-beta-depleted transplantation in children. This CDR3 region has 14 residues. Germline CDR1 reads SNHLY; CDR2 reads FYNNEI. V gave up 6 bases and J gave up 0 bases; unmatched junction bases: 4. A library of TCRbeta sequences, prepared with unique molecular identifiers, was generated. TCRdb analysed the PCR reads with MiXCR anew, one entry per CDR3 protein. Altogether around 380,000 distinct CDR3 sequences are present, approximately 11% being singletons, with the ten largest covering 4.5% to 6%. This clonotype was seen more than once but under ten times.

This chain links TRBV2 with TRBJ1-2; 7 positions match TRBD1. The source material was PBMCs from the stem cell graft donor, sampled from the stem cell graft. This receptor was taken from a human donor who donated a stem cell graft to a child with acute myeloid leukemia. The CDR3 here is CASREDRSNYGYTF. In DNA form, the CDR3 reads TGTGCCAGCAGAGAGGACAGGTCTAACTATGGCTACACCTTC.